The 19 T cell receptor beta chains in this list originate from one sample, sequenced in a study of blood T cells in healthy people across ages. Next came a second PCR, run for roughly 6 to 11 cycles, which used a sample-barcoded 5' primer along with a J-beta primer mix. From the 5' RACE reads, TCRdb called clonotypes with MiXCR, one entry per CDR3 protein. This table holds about 1.6 million distinct CDR3 sequences, about 31% found once. Sequencing was done on a sample of blood. The origin of the receptors is a young woman in good health.

This clonotype was detected only a few times. The rearrangement joins TRBV12-3 or TRBV12-4 to TRBJ2-7, with a weak D call TRBD1 (5 bases). The length of the CDR3 is 14 residues. Deletions cut 5 bases from V and 3 bases from J, with 14 bases between. CDR3 coding DNA: TGTGCCAGCAGTCTCCGACAGAGTCGCTACGAGCAGTACTTC. This sequence encodes CASSLRQSRYEQYF.

This clonotype was recorded many times. The chain combines TRBV4-1 with TRBJ2-3; possibly TRBD1 or TRBD2 for D (5 bases each). The length of the CDR3 is 18 residues. Germline V gives CDR1 MGHRA, CDR2 YSYEKL. V was shortened by 2 bases and J by 4 bases, with 22 bases between the two germline ends. The CDR3 region has the DNA TGCGCCAGCAGCCAAATCGGGAAGGCTTTCGGCAGGGCAGATACGCAGTATTTT. Residues: CASSQIGKAFGRADTQYF.

This clonotype was seen just once. This chain connects TRBV7-6 to TRBJ2-2; 8 bases agree with TRBD2. Losses at the gene ends were 2 bases for V and 5 bases for J; bases not matched to a gene: 7. The CDR3 has 16 amino acids. Germline lookup yields CDR1 SGHVS and CDR2 FNYEAQ. CDR3 residues: CASSLPILAVTGELFF. CDR3 DNA sequence: TGTGCCAGCAGCTTACCGATACTAGCGGTGACCGGGGAGCTGTTTTTT. The full variable domain, in which reference TRBV7-6 and TRBJ2-2 provide the parts outside the CDR3, is GAGVSQSPRYKVTKRGQDVALRCDPISGHVSLYWYRQALGQGPEFLTYFNYEAQQDKSGLPNDRFSAERPEGSISTLTIQRTEQRDSAMYRCASSLPILAVTGELFFGEGSRLTVL.

The gene calls are TRBV5-1 and TRBJ2-3; D could derive from TRBD1 or TRBD2 (5 bases each). Germline CDR1 reads SGHRS; CDR2 reads YFSETQ. The CDR3 is made up of 16 amino acids. V lost 4 bases and J lost 8, with 23 bases in between. The CDR3 protein is CASSTAPGTESPTQYF. The CDR3 region has the DNA TGCGCCAGCAGCACCGCACCCGGGACGGAAAGCCCTACGCAGTATTTT. Based on the CDR3 plus reference TRBV5-1 and TRBJ2-3, the full variable domain is KAGVTQTPRYLIKTRGQQVTLSCSPISGHRSVSWYQQTPGQGLQFLFEYFSETQRNKGNFPGRFSGRQFSNSRSEMNVSTLELGDSALYLCASSTAPGTESPTQYFGPGTRLTVL.

J is TRBJ1-1 and V is TRBV20-1, with a possible D match to TRBD1 (5 bases). The V end was cut by 4 bases, the J end by 4 bases, with 13 bases between. In germline, CDR1 is DFQATT, CDR2 SNEGSKA (reference sequence). This CDR3 comprises 13 residues. The CDR3, as DNA: TGCAGTGCTACTCGGGGGGACCCCACTGAAGCTTTCTTT. Protein sequence: CSATRGDPTEAFF.

This clonotype was counted between two and nine times. The chain joins TRBV10-3 to TRBJ1-5, with D unclear. The CDR3 sequence is 13 residues long. Germline assignment: CDR1 ENHRY and CDR2 SYGVKD. V was trimmed by 8 bases and J by 7 bases, leaving 15 bases between them. CDR3 DNA: TGTGCCATCCAACCCGAGACGGGGCAGCCCCAGCATTTT. This codes for CAIQPETGQPQHF.

The genes are TRBV7-2 and TRBJ2-5, with 10 bases lining up with TRBD1. Gene TRBJ2-7 matches the end of the DNA better, so the J call may be wrong. Germline V lookup: CDR1 SGHTA, CDR2 FQGNSA. The CDR3 sequence is 14 residues long. The CDR3 reads CASTYRDRGYEQYF. The CDR3 region has the DNA TGTGCCAGCACCTACCGGGACAGGGGCTACGAGCAGTACTTC.

V and J are TRBV10-3 and TRBJ1-2, with 9 bases matching TRBD1. With V trimmed by 4 bases and J by 4 bases, 7 bases remained unmatched. The CDR3 extends over 15 amino acids. Germline CDR1 ENHRY, CDR2 SYGVKD. The CDR3 DNA is TGTGCCATCAGTGGGGGACAGGGTATCGGCTATGGCTACACCTTC. It translates to CAISGGQGIGYGYTF.

The chain couples TRBV3-1 to TRBJ2-1, with TRBD2 identical over 8 bases. The V segment lost 1 base and the J segment 8 bases; nucleotides outside the gene matches: 13. The CDR3 covers 17 residues. Germline V gives CDR1 LGHDT, CDR2 YNNKEL (reference sequence). The CDR3 sequence: CASSQALAGIHGDEQFF. The CDR3 coding sequence is TGTGCCAGCAGCCAAGCGCTAGCGGGTATACACGGGGATGAGCAGTTCTTC.

The V and J genes are TRBV4-1 and TRBJ2-7, with 10 bases aligning to TRBD2. The CDR3 runs to 15 residues. V shed 1 base and J 7 bases; nucleotides not matched to a gene: 7. Per germline, CDR1 MGHRA and CDR2 YSYEKL. CDR3 sequence (DNA): TGCGCCAGCAGCCAAGTCATCGCTAGCGGGGGTGAGCAGTACTTC. Protein sequence: CASSQVIASGGEQYF.

The chain has TRBV3-1 and TRBJ2-3; D unclear. Germline CDR1 and CDR2: LGHDT and YNNKEL (reference sequence). CDR3 length equals 16 residues. Deletions cut 4 bases from V and 3 bases from J, with 17 bases between. DNA for the CDR3: TGTGCCAGCAGCCCCCTAAGTCCCGTCGGGACAGATACGCAGTATTTT. Protein product: CASSPLSPVGTDTQYF.

The genes are TRBV29-1 and TRBJ2-2; 10 nucleotides match TRBD1. This CDR3 is 13 amino acids long. Germline lookup yields CDR1 SQVTM and CDR2 ANQGSEA. The ends lost 7 bases at V and 4 bases at J; junction bases unmatched: 3. In DNA form, the CDR3 reads TGCAGCGGCGGGACAGGGGTCACCGGGGAGCTGTTTTTT. It encodes CSGGTGVTGELFF.

The rearrangement links TRBV25-1 to TRBJ2-5; no firm D call. Germline-derived CDR1 and CDR2 are MGHDK and SYGVNS. V was clipped by 2 bases and J by 13 bases, with 17 bases between them. This CDR3 is 13 amino acids long. The CDR3 spells CASSELGTGPAYF. DNA for the CDR3: TGTGCCAGCAGTGAACTAGGTACGGGTCCCGCGTACTTC.

In this sample, this clonotype turned up a few times. The chain carries TRBV3-1 and TRBJ2-7, with TRBD1 matching over 11 bases. The germline CDR1 and CDR2 sequences are LGHDT and YNNKEL (reference sequence). The CDR3 spans 16 residues. The V and J ends lost 4 bases and 3 bases, in that order; junction bases with no gene match: 8. The CDR3 spells CASSLNPGQGDYEQYF. The CDR3 DNA follows: TGTGCCAGCAGCCTCAATCCGGGACAGGGGGACTACGAGCAGTACTTC.

The CDR3 loop is CASGTPTDRSVTYEQYF. The CDR3, as DNA: TGTGCTAGTGGTACCCCGACGGACAGGTCCGTCACCTACGAGCAGTACTTC. The rearrangement joins TRBV12-5 to TRBJ2-7; 7 nucleotides line up with TRBD1. There are 17 residues in the CDR3. Germline CDR1 and CDR2: LGHNT and FRNRAP. Losses at the gene ends were 5 bases for V and 2 bases for J; bases not matched to a gene: 15.

This clonotype came up a few times. For the CDR3, the DNA is TGCGCCAGCAGCTTGCTGGACAGGGGTGCAGATACGCAGTATTTT. Protein: CASSLLDRGADTQYF. V and J are TRBV5-1 and TRBJ2-3; TRBD1 aligns across 9 bases. The CDR3 is 15 amino acids. V trimming: 1 base; J trimming: 4 bases; junction bases outside the gene matches: 4. Germline V gene data show CDR1 as SGHRS and CDR2 as YFSETQ.

In this sample, this clonotype turned up many times. The chain carries TRBV7-2 and TRBJ2-1; D gene uncertain. The CDR3 runs 15 residues. V was clipped by 3 bases and J by 0 bases, with 9 bases between them. Germline V gene sequence: CDR1 SGHTA, CDR2 FQGNSA. The CDR3 spells CASSLGLSSYNEQFF. CDR3 coding DNA: TGTGCCAGCAGCTTGGGCCTGAGCTCCTACAATGAGCAGTTCTTC.

V is TRBV6-1 and J is TRBJ2-2; D remains unclear. V dropped 4 bases and J dropped 5 bases, with 8 bases sitting between them. Germline V lookup: CDR1 MNHNS, CDR2 SASEGT. This CDR3 has 13 residues. CDR3 bases: TGTGCCAGCAGTGTTCGACAAACCGGGGAGCTGTTTTTT. Translating gives CASSVRQTGELFF.

V usage is TRBV20-1 and J usage is TRBJ2-4; D might be TRBD1 or TRBD2, each matching 5 bases. Deletions cut 6 bases from V and 8 bases from J, with 20 bases between. CDR1 is DFQATT, CDR2 SNEGSKA, per germline (reference sequence). This CDR3 has 14 amino acids. This CDR3 reads CSARPRVGRDIQYF. In DNA form, the CDR3 reads TGCAGTGCGAGACCCAGGGTGGGGAGAGACATTCAGTACTTC.